This is a list of T cell receptor beta chains from one sample in a study of blood T cell repertoires in COVID-19. Sequenced by immunoSEQ multiplex PCR; TCRdb stores in-frame clones only, minus some. The table lists 300,000 or so clones, around 84% of them singletons. Sequenced input: PBMCs or T cells enriched from blood (not recorded which). All receptors derive from a woman under 30 who had recovered from COVID-19. Both conserved end residues are part of each CDR3. The D gene is left open where the match is weak. Rows may omit the clone size; those that give it use once, few, many or a size class.

TRBD1	TRBJ1-1	NA	TRBV28	TGTGCCAGCAGTTCCGGGACAGGGGGCGGCACTGAAGCTTTCTTT	CASSSGTGGGTEAFF
NA	TRBJ2-2	NA	TRBV25-1	TGTGCCAGCAGTGAGGCAGGAAGGGGCTACACCGGGGAGCTGTTTTTT	CASSEAGRGYTGELFF
NA	TRBJ1-4	NA	TRBV7-9	TGTGCCAGTGGGACTGCAACTAATGAAAAACTGTTTTTT	CASGTATNEKLFF
NA	TRBJ2-7	NA	TRBV28	TGTGCCAGCAGTTTCGGAGGCAGCAAGCAGTACTTC	CASSFGGSKQYF
NA	TRBJ1-1	NA	TRBV7-3	TGTGCCAGCAGCGAGACAGCAAGAAACACTGAAGCTTTCTTT	CASSETARNTEAFF
NA	TRBJ1-2	NA	TRBV24-1	TGTGCCACCAGTGAATGGGACAAAAACTATGGCTACACCTTC	CATSEWDKNYGYTF
TRBD1	TRBJ1-2	NA	TRBV30	TGTGCCTTTCATCCCGGGACAGGGGACTTCTATGGCTACACCTTC	CAFHPGTGDFYGYTF
NA	TRBJ1-2	NA	TRBV11-2	TGTGCCAGCAGTTCCCCGCGGGCCCCCTATGGCTACACCTTC	CASSSPRAPYGYTF
NA	TRBJ2-7	NA	TRBV6-1	TGTGCCAGCAGTGAAAGAGTAGTGGGCAGGGCAACCTACGAGCAGTACTTC	CASSERVVGRATYEQYF
NA	TRBJ1-6	NA	TRBV24-1	TGTGCCACCAGTGACCGACAGGCGGTGAATTCACCCCTCCACTTT	CATSDRQAVNSPLHF
NA	TRBJ2-3	NA	TRBV5-6	TGTGCCAGCAGCTTGCAGGGCACAGATACGCAGTATTTT	CASSLQGTDTQYF
NA	TRBJ1-1	NA	TRBV29-1	TGCAGCGTGGTCGACGGGGGGCTGTCTGAAGCTTTCTTT	CSVVDGGLSEAFF
TRBD1	TRBJ2-7	NA	TRBV6-1	TGTGCCAGCAGTGAAGCGCATGGACAGGGTACCTACGAGCAGTACTTC	CASSEAHGQGTYEQYF
TRBD1	TRBJ2-1	NA	TRBV5-1	TGCGCCAGCAGCTACGGGACAGGGGACAATGAGCAGTTCTTC	CASSYGTGDNEQFF
NA	TRBJ1-1	NA	TRBV20-1	TGCAGTGCTGAGGGGGACACTGAAGCTTTCTTT	CSAEGDTEAFF
NA	TRBJ1-1	NA	TRBV6-1	TGTGCCAGCAGTGAGAGGGTAGGTAAAGCTTTCTTT	CASSERVGKAFF
NA	TRBJ2-4	NA	TRBV23-1	TGCGCCAGCAGTCAATCCGGTGAGCGGTGGGCCAAAAACATTCAGTACTTC	CASSQSGERWAKNIQYF
NA	TRBJ1-2	NA	TRBV18	TGTGCCAGCTCACCATCGATCCAGAACTATGGCTACACCTTC	CASSPSIQNYGYTF
NA	TRBJ2-2	NA	TRBV7-9	TGTGCCAGCAGCTTGGGACTGGGGAACACCGGGGAGCTGTTTTTT	CASSLGLGNTGELFF
TRBD1	TRBJ1-1	NA	TRBV28	TGTGCCGCAACAGGGGGACTTGGTGACACTGAAGCTTTCTTT	CAATGGLGDTEAFF
NA	TRBJ1-2	NA	TRBV2	TGTGCCAGCAGTGAACAGCAGGGAGGTGGCTACACCTTC	CASSEQQGGGYTF
TRBD1	TRBJ2-3	NA	TRBV5-1	TGCGCCAGCAGCATGGGACAGGGGGCTGGAGATACGCAGTATTTT	CASSMGQGAGDTQYF
TRBD1	TRBJ2-7	NA	TRBV12-5	TGTGCTAGTGGTCCAAAGACAGGGCCGGCGATCGAGCAGTACTTC	CASGPKTGPAIEQYF
NA	TRBJ2-3	NA	TRBV19	TGTGCCAGTGGTGTGTCTAGGCAAGATACGCAGTATTTT	CASGVSRQDTQYF
NA	TRBJ1-5	NA	TRBV6-5	TGTGCCAGCAGTTCGTACAGGGAAAGCAATCAGCCCCAGCATTTT	CASSSYRESNQPQHF
TRBD1	TRBJ2-3	NA	TRBV7-9	TGTGCCAGCAGCTTAGCGGGGGGACAGGTAGCAGATACGCAGTATTTT	CASSLAGGQVADTQYF
NA	TRBJ1-1	few	TRBV11-2	TGTGCCAGCAGCCTCCACCGGGGGGGCGGCGGTGAAGCTTTCTTT	CASSLHRGGGGEAFF
TRBD2	TRBJ2-7	NA	TRBV5-1	TGCGCCAGCAGTATAGCGGGAGGTTCCACGAGCTCCTACGAGCAGTACTTC	CASSIAGGSTSSYEQYF
NA	TRBJ1-4	NA	TRBV3-1/TRBV3-2	TGTGCCAGCAGCCAGTCGGACAGACATAATGAAAAACTGTTTTTT	CASSQSDRHNEKLFF
TRBD1	TRBJ1-2	NA	TRBV7-9	TGTGCCAGCAGCCCCCGGACAGGGACCCATGGCTACACCTTC	CASSPRTGTHGYTF
TRBD1	TRBJ1-2	NA	TRBV5-1	TGCGCCAGCAGCTTGGCGGTGTTACAGGGGGCGCATGGCTACACCTTC	CASSLAVLQGAHGYTF
TRBD2	TRBJ2-3	NA	TRBV5-1	TGCGCCAGCAGCTTGGCCCTAGCGGGGGGAACAGATACGCAGTATTTT	CASSLALAGGTDTQYF
NA	TRBJ2-3	NA	TRBV5-6	TGTGCCAGCAGCTTAGTAGGAGCCTCCACAGATACGCAGTATTTT	CASSLVGASTDTQYF
NA	TRBJ2-1	NA	TRBV7-9	TGTGCCAGCAGCCAAGAGGGTCCCTCCTACAATGAGCAGTTCTTC	CASSQEGPSYNEQFF
NA	TRBJ2-1	NA	TRBV15	TGTGCCACCAGGGACAAACCCGAACCATACAATGAGCAGTTCTTC	CATRDKPEPYNEQFF
TRBD1	TRBJ2-1	NA	TRBV7-9	TGTGCCAGCAGCAGCAGGGGGTTGAAGTTCATGGAGCAGTTCTTC	CASSSRGLKFMEQFF
NA	TRBJ1-1	NA	TRBV3-1/TRBV3-2	TGTGCCAGCAGCCAACCCCACCGCGCCCGCGTTCGGGGCACTGAAGCTTTCTTT	CASSQPHRARVRGTEAFF
TRBD1	TRBJ1-2	NA	TRBV30	TGTGCCTGGAGCAAAGGGACAGACGAGGGCTACACCTTC	CAWSKGTDEGYTF
NA	TRBJ1-3	once	TRBV7-9	TGTGCCAGCAGCTTAGCGGGGAGCTCTGGAAACACCATATATTTT	CASSLAGSSGNTIYF
NA	TRBJ1-1	NA	TRBV5-1	TGCGCCAGCAGCCTCGGGGAGGGCCTTGAAGCTTTCTTT	CASSLGEGLEAFF
NA	TRBJ1-6	few	TRBV6-4	TGTGCCAGCAGTCGGGGGGCCAGCGGCGATTCACCCCTCCACTTT	CASSRGASGDSPLHF
TRBD1	TRBJ2-1	NA	TRBV6-5	TGTGCCAGCAGTACCGGGACAGGTTACAATGAGCAGTTCTTC	CASSTGTGYNEQFF